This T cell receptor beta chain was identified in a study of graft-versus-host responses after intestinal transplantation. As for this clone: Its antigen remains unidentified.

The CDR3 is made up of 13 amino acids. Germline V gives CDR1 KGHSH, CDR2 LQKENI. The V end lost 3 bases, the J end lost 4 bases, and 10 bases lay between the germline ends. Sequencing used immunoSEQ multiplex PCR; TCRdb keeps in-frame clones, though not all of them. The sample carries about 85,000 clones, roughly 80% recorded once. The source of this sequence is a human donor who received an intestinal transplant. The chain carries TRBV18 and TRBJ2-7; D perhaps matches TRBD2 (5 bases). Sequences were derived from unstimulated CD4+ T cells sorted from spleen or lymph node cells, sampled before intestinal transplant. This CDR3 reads CASSPTPGYEQYF. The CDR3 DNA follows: TGTGCCAGCTCACCCACCCCGGGGTACGAGCAGTACTTC.